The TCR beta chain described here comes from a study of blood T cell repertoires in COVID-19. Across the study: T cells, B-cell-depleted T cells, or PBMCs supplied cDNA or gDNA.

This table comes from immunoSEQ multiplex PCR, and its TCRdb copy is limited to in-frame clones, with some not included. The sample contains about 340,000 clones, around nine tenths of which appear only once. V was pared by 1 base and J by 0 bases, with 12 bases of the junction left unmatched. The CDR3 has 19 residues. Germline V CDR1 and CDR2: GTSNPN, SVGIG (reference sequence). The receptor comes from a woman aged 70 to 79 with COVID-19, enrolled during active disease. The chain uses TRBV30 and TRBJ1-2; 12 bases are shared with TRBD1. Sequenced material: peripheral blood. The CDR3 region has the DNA TGTGCCTGGAGTGGCTTTACCGGGACAGGGGGCTTTGCTAACTATGGCTACACCTTC. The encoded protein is CAWSGFTGTGGFANYGYTF.